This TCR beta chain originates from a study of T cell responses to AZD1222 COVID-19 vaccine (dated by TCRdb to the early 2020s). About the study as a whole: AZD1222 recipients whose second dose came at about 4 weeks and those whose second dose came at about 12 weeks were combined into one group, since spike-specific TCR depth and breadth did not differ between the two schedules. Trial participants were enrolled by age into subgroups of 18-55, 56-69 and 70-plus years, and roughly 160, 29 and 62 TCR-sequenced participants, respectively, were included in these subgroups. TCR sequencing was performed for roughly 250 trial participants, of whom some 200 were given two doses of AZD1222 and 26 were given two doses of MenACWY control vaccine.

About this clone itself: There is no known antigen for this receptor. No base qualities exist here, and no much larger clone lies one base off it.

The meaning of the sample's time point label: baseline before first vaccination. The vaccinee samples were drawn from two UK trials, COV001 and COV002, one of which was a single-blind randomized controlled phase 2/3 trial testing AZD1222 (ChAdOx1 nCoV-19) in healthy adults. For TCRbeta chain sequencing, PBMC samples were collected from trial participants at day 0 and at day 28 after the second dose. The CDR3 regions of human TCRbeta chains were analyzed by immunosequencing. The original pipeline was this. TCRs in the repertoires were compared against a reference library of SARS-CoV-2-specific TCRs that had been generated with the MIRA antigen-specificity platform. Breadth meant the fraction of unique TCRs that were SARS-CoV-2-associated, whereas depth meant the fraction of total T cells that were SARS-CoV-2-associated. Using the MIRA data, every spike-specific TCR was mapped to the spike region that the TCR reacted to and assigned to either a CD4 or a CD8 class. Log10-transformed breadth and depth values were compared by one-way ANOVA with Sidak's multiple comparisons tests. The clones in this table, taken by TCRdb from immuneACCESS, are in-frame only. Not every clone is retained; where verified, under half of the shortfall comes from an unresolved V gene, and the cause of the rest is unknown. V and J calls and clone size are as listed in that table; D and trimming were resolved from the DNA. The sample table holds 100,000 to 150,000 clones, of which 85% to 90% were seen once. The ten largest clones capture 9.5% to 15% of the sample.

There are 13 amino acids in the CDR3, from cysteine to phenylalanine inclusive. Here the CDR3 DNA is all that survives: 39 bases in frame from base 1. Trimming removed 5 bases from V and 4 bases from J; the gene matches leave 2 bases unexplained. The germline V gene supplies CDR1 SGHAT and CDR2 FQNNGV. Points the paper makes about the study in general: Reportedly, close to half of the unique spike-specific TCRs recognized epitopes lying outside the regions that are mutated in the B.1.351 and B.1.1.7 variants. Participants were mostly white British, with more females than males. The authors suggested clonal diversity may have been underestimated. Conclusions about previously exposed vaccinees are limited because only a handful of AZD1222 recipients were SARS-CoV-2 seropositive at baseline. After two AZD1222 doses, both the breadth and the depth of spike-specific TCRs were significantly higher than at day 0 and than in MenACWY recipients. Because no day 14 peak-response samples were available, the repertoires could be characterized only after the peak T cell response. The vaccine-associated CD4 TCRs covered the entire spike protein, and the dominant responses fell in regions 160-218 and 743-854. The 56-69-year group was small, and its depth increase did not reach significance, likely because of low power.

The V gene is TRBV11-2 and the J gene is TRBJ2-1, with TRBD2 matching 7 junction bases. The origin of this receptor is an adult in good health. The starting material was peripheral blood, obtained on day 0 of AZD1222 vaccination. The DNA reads TGTGCCAGCAGCCAGCGGGGTTACAATGAGCAGTTCTTC. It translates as CASSQRGYNEQFF.